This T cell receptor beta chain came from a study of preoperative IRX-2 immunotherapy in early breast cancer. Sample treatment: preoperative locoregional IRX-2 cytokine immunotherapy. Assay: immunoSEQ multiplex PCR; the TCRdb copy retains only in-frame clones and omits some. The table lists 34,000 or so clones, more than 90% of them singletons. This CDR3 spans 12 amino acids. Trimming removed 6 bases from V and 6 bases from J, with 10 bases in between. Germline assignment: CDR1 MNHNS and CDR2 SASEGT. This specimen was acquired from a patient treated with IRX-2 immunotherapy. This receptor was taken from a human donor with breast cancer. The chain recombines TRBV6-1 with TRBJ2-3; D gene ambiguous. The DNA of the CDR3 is TGTGCCAGCAGATTCGGGTGGGATACGCAGTATTTT. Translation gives CASRFGWDTQYF.